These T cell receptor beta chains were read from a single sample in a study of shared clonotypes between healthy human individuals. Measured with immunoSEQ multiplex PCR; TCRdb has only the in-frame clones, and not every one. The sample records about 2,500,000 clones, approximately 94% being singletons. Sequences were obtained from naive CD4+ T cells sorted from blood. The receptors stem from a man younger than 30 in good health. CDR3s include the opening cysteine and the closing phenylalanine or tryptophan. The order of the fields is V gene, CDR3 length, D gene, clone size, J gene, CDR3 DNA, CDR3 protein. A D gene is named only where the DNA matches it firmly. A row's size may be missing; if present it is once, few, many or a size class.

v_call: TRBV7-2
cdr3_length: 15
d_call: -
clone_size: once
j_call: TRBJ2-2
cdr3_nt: TGTGCCAGCAGCTCGATGACAGGTCTCACCGGGGAGCTGTTTTTT
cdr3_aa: CASSSMTGLTGELFF

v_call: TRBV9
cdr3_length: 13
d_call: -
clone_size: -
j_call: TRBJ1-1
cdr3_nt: TGTGCCAGCAGCAAGAGCCTGGGCACTGAAGCTTTCTTT
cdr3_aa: CASSKSLGTEAFF

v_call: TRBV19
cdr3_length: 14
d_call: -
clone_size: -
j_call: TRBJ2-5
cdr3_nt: TGTGCCAGTAGTATAGGTTCGGGTCTGGAGACCCAGTACTTC
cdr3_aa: CASSIGSGLETQYF

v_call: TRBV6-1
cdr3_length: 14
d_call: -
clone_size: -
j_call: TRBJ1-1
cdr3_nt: TGTGCCAGCAGTCCGCGTCCTCTCCTAACTGAAGCTTTCTTT
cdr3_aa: CASSPRPLLTEAFF

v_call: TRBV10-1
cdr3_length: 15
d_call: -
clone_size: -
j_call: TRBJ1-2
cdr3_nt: TGCGCCAGCAGTGATGCCCGTCGGGGAACGGAGGGCTACACCTTC
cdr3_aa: CASSDARRGTEGYTF

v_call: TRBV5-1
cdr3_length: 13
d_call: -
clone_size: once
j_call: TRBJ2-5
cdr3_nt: TGCGCCAGCAGCTGGGGGGAGCGGGAGACCCAGTACTTC
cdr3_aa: CASSWGERETQYF

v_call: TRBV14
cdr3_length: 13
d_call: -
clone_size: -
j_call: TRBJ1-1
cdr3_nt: TGTGCCAGCAGCCCGGACGGAGCCCGTGAAGCTTTCTTT
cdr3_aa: CASSPDGAREAFF

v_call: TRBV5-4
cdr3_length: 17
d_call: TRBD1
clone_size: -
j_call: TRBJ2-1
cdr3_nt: TGTGCCAGCAGCCCCCAAGGACAGGGGCCGAAACGGAATGAGCAGTTCTTC
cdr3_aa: CASSPQGQGPKRNEQFF

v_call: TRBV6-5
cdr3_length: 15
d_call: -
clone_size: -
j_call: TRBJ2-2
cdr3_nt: TGTGCCAGCAGTTACACAAATCCGGGGGCCGGGGAGCTGTTTTTT
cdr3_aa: CASSYTNPGAGELFF

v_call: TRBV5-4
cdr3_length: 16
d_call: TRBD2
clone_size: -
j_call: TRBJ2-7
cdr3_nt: TGTGCCAGCAGCTTAGGGGGACTAGCGGGAGGTTACGAGCAGTACTTC
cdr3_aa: CASSLGGLAGGYEQYF

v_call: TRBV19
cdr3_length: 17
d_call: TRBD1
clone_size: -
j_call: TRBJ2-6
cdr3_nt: TGTGCCAGTAGATTGGGACAGGGGGCTCCTTCTTCCAACGTCCTGACTTTC
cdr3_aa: CASRLGQGAPSSNVLTF

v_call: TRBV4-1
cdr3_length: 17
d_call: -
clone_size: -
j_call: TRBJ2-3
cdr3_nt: TGCGCCAGCAGCCAAGATTTTCTAGCGTTGGGGACAGATACGCAGTATTTT
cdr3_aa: CASSQDFLALGTDTQYF

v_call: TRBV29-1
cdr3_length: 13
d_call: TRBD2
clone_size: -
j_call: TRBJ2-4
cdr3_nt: TGCAGCGTTGCGGCGGGGGGGCCCGCCATTCAGTACTTC
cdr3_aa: CSVAAGGPAIQYF

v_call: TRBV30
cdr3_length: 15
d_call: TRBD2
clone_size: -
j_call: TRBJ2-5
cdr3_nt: TGTGCCTGGACCGAAAACAGTAGCGGGGAAGAGACCCAGTACTTC
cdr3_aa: CAWTENSSGEETQYF

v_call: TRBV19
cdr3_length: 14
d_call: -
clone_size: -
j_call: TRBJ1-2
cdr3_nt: TGTGCCAGTAGTATAGGCGCAGGAGCCTATGGCTACACCTTC
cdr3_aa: CASSIGAGAYGYTF

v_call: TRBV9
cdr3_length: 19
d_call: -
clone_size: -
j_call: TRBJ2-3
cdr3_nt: TGTGCCAGCAGCGTAGAGGGGGGAATATACAAATCTAGCACAGATACGCAGTATTTT
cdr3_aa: CASSVEGGIYKSSTDTQYF

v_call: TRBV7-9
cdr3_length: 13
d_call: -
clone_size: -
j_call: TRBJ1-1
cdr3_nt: TGTGCCAGCAGCTCGGGCCGGAACACTGAAGCTTTCTTT
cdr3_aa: CASSSGRNTEAFF

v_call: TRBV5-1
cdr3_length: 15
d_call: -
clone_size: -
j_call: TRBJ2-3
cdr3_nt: TGCGCCAGCAGCTTGGCGCCAGTGCAAACAGATACGCAGTATTTT
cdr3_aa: CASSLAPVQTDTQYF

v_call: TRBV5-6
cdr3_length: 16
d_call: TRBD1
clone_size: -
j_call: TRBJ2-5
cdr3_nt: TGTGCCAGCACCTCAACCCGGCAGGGGGCGTTAGAGACCCAGTACTTC
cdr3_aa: CASTSTRQGALETQYF

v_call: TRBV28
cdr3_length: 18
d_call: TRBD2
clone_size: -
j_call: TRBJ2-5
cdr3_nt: TGTGCCAGCAGTTTGTTGACTAGCGGGGGACTCCTCCAAGAGACCCAGTACTTC
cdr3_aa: CASSLLTSGGLLQETQYF

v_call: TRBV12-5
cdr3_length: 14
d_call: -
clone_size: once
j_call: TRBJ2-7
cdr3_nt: TGTGCTAGTGGTTTGGTCCCCCTAGGGGGCGAGCAGTACTTC
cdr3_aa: CASGLVPLGGEQYF

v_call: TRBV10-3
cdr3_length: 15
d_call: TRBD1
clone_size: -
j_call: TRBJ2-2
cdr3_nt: TGTGCCATCAGTCAGGACAGGGTCGTCACCGGGGAGCTGTTTTTT
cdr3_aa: CAISQDRVVTGELFF

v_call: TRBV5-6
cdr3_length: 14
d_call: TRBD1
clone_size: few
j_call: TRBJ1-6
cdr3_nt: TGTGCCAGCAGCTTTACAGGGGTCGGTTCACCCCTCCACTTT
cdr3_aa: CASSFTGVGSPLHF

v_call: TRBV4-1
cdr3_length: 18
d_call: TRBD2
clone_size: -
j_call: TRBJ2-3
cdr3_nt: TGCGCCAGCAGCCCCACCTGGACTAGCGGGAGGGCAACAGATACGCAGTATTTT
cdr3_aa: CASSPTWTSGRATDTQYF

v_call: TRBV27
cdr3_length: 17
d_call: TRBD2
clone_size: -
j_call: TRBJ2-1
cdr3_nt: TGTGCCAGCAGTTTAAGGTTTAGCGGGGCCTCCTACAATGAGCAGTTCTTC
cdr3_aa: CASSLRFSGASYNEQFF

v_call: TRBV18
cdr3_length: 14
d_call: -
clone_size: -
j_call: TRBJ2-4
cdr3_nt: TGTGCCAGCTCACCGAATCCTAGCGCCGGGATTCAGTACTTC
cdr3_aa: CASSPNPSAGIQYF

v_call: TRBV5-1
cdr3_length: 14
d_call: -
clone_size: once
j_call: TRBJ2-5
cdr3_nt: TGCGCCAGCAGCATAGGGACACACCAAGAGACCCAGTACTTC
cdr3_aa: CASSIGTHQETQYF

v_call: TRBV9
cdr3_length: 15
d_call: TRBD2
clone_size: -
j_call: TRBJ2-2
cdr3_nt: TGTGCCAGCAGCGTTAGCGGGGGGAACACCGGGGAGCTGTTTTTT
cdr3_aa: CASSVSGGNTGELFF

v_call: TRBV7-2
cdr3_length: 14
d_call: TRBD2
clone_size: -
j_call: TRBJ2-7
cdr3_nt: TGTGCCAGCAGCTCTAGCGGGGGGCCCTACGAGCAGTACTTC
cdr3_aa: CASSSSGGPYEQYF

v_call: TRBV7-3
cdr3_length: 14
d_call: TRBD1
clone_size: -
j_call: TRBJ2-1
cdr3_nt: TGTGCCAGCAACAACGGGACAGTCCTCAATGAGCAGTTCTTC
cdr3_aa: CASNNGTVLNEQFF

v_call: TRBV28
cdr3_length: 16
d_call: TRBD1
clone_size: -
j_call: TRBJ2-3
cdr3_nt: TGTGCCAGCAGAAGACCGGGACAGGGGTACACAGATACGCAGTATTTT
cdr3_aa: CASRRPGQGYTDTQYF

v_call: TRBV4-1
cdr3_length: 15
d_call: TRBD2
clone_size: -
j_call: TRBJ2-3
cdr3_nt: TGCGCCGGACCTTCGCCAGCGGGGGCCACAGATACGCAGTATTTT
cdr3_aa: CAGPSPAGATDTQYF

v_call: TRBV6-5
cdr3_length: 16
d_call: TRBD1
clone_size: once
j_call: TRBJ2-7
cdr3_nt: TGTGCCAGCAGTTACTCCGGGACAGGGGGTTCCTACGAGCAGTACTTC
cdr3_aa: CASSYSGTGGSYEQYF

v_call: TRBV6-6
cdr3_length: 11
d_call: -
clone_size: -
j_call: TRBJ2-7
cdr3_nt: TGTGCCAGCACCCAGGGGTCCGAGCAGTACTTC
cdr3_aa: CASTQGSEQYF

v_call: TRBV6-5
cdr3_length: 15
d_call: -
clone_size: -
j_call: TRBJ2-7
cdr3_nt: TGTGCCAGCAGTTACTCAGGGTTGGGGTCCTACGAGCAGTACTTC
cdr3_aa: CASSYSGLGSYEQYF

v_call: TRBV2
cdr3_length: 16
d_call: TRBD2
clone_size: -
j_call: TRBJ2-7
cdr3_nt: TGTGCCAGCAGTGGATCCCTATCTAGCGGGGCCTACGAGCAGTACTTC
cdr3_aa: CASSGSLSSGAYEQYF

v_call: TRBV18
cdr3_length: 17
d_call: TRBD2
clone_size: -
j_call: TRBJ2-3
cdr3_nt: TGTGCCAGCTCACTAAAAACTAGCGCGGGTAACACAGATACGCAGTATTTT
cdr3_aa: CASSLKTSAGNTDTQYF

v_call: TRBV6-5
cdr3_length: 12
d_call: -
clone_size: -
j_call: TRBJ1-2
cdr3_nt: TGTGCCAGCAGTTTCCGGGTAGGGGGCTACACCTTC
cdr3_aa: CASSFRVGGYTF

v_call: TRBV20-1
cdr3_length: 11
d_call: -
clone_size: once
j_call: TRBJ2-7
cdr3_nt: TGCAGTGCTAGATCAGGGGTCGAGCAGTACTTC
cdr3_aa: CSARSGVEQYF

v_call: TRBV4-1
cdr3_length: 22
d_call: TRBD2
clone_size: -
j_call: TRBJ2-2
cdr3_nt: TGCGCCAGCAGCCAGAAAAGAGGGGGATTACCGGGACTAGACTCGAACACCGGGGAGCTGTTTTTT
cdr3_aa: CASSQKRGGLPGLDSNTGELFF

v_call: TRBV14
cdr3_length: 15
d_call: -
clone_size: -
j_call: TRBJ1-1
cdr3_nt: TGTGCCAGCAGCTCCCGGGGATCGATGAACACTGAAGCTTTCTTT
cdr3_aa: CASSSRGSMNTEAFF

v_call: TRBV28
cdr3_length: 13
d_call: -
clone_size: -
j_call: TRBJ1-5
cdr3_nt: TGTGCCAGCAGAACATTTGATTTTGAGCTGTGGCATTTT
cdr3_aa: CASRTFDFELWHF

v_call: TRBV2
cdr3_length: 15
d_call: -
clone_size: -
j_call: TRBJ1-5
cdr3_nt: TGTGCCAGCACTCCACAGGGAGGTAAAAATCAGCCCCAGCATTTT
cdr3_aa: CASTPQGGKNQPQHF